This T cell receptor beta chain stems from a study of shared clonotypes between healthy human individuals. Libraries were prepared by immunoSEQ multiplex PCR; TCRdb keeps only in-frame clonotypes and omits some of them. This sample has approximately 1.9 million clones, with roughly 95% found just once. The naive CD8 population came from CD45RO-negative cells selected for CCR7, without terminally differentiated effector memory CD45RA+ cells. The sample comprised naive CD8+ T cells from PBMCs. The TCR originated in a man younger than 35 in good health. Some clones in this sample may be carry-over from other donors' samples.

The CDR3 coding sequence is TGTGCCAGCAGTGAGTCCGGGACACCCCTTGACGGGGAGCTGTTTTTT. Its protein product is CASSESGTPLDGELFF. The V call is TRBV2, the J call TRBJ2-2, with D maybe TRBD1 (6 bases). Germline CDR1 SNHLY, CDR2 FYNNEI. V lost 3 bases, J lost 7 bases, and 18 bases lay in between. The CDR3 extends over 16 amino acids. Complete variable domain (other parts from reference TRBV2 and TRBJ2-2): EPEVTQTPSHQVTQMGQEVILRCVPISNHLYFYWYRQILGQKVEFLVSFYNNEISEKSEIFDDQFSVERPDGSNFTLKIRSTKLEDSAMYFCASSESGTPLDGELFFGEGSRLTVL.